Described below is a single T cell receptor (beta chain) sequence and its context. As processed by the authors: Reference gene primer amplification yielded estimated nucleated cell counts. Clones were read by immunoSEQ multiplex PCR, and TCRdb kept only the in-frame ones, dropping some. V and J calls and clone size are as listed in that table; D and trimming were resolved from the DNA. The data show some 210,000 clones, with roughly 90% seen just once and over 0.75% held by the top ten. This sample stems from a study of blood T cell repertoires in COVID-19. Turning to the study itself: PBMCs, B-cell-depleted T cells, or T cells provided the cDNA or gDNA that made up the material.

Trimming took 2 bases from V and 6 from J; bases not matched to a gene: 8. The CDR3 has 15 residues. The V gene's germline CDR1 is SEHNR and CDR2 FQNEAQ (reference sequence). The chain has TRBV7-9 and TRBJ1-2, with 8 bases that match TRBD1. The sequence was collected from a man in his 60s with COVID-19, enrolled during active disease. The sample taken for sequencing was peripheral blood. The CDR3 region is CASSLQGARFDGYTF. CDR3 DNA: TGTGCCAGCAGCTTACAGGGGGCGCGGTTTGATGGCTACACCTTC. The variable domain in full, completed from reference TRBV7-9 and TRBJ1-2, reads DTGVSQNPRHKITKRGQNVTFRCDPISEHNRLYWYRQTLGQGPEFLTYFQNEAQLEKSRLLSDRFSAERPKGSFSTLEIQRTEQGDSAMYLCASSLQGARFDGYTFGSGTRLTVV.